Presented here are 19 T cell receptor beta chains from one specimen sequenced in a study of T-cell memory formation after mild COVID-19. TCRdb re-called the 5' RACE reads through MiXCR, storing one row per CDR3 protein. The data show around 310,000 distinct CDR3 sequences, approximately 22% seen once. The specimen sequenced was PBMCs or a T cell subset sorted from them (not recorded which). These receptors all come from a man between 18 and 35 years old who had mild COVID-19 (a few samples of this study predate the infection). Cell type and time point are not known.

The CDR3 coding sequence is TGTGCCAGCAGCTTAGTGCGGGGAGTTTTCACAGATACGCAGTATTTT. As protein: CASSLVRGVFTDTQYF. The chain recombines TRBV13 with TRBJ2-3, with D perhaps TRBD2 (6 bases). Germline V gives CDR1 PRHDT, CDR2 FYEKMQ (reference sequence). Trimming removed 1 base at V and 2 bases at J, with 13 bases between. This CDR3 has 16 residues.

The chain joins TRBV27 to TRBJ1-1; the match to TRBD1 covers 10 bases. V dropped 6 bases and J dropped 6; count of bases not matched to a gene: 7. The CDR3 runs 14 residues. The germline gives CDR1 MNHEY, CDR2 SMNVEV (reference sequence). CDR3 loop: CASSPTGTGAEAFF. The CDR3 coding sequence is TGTGCCAGCAGCCCTACCGGGACAGGGGCTGAAGCTTTCTTT.

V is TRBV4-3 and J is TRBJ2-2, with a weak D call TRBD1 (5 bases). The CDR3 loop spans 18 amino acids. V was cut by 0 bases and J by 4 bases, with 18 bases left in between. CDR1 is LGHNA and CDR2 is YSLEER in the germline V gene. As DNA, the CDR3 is TGCGCCAGCAGCCAAGATCTGCTTGGTGACAGCCCCACCGGGGAGCTGTTTTTT. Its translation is CASSQDLLGDSPTGELFF.

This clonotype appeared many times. CDR3 residues: CASSSKQEFTEAFF. The CDR3 bases are TGTGCCAGCAGCTCGAAACAGGAATTCACTGAAGCTTTCTTT. The chain carries TRBV7-9 and TRBJ1-1; D might be TRBD1 (5 bases). There are 14 residues in the CDR3. Germline-derived CDR1 and CDR2 are SEHNR and FQNEAQ (reference sequence). Trimming removed 4 bases at V and 4 bases at J, with 13 bases between.

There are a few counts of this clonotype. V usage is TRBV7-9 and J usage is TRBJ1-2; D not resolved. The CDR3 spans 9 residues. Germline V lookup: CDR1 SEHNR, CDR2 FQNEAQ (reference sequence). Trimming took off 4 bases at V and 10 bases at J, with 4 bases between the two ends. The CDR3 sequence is CASSSDYTF. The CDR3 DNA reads TGTGCCAGCAGCTCGGACTACACCTTC.

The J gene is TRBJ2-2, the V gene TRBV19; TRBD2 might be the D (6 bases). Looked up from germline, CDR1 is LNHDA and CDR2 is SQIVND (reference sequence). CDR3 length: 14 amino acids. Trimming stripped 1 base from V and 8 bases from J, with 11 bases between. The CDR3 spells CASSIAGGIGELFF. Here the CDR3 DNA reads TGTGCCAGTAGTATAGCCGGGGGAATAGGGGAGCTGTTTTTT.

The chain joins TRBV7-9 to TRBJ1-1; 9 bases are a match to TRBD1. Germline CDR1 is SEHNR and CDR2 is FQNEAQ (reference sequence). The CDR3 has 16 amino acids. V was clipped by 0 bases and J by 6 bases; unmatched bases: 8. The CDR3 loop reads CASSLASGQGMPEAFF. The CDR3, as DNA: TGTGCCAGCAGCTTAGCTTCCGGACAGGGGATGCCTGAAGCTTTCTTT.

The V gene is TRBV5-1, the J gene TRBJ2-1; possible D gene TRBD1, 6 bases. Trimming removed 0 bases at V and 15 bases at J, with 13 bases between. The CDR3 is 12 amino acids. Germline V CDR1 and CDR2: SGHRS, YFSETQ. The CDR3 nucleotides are TGCGCCAGCAGCTTGGCCTTGGGGGCCCGGTTCTTC. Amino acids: CASSLALGARFF.

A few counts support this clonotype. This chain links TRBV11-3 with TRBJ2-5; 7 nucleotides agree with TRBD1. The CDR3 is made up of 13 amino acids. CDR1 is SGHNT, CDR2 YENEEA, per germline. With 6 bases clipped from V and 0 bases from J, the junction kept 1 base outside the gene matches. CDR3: CASSTGDQETQYF. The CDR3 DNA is TGTGCCAGCAGTACAGGGGACCAAGAGACCCAGTACTTC.

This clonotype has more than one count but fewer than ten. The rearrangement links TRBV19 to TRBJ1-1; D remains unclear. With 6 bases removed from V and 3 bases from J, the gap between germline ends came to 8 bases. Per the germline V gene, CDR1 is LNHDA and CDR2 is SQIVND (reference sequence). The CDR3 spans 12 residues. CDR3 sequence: CASSEAHTEAFF. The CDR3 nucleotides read TGTGCCAGTAGCGAGGCACACACTGAAGCTTTCTTT.

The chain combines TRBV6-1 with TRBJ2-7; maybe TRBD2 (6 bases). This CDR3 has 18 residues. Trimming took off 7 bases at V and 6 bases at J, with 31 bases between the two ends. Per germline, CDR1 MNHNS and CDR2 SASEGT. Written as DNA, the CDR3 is TGTGCCAGCACTCCAATACACCCCCCTTTCCGGGGGACCGGCGAGCAGTACTTC. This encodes CASTPIHPPFRGTGEQYF.

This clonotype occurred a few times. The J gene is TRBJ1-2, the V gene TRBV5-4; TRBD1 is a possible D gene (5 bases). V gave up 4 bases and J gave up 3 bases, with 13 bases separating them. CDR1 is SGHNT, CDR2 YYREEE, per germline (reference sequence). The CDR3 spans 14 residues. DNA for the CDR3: TGTGCCAGCAGCCTGAATTGGGGCTACTATGGCTACACCTTC. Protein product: CASSLNWGYYGYTF.

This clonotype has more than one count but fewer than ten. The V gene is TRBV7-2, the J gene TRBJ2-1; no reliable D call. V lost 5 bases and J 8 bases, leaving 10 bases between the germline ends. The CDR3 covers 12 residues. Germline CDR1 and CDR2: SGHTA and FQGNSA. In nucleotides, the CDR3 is TGTGCCAGCAGCCCCCGGAGCGATGAGCAGTTCTTC. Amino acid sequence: CASSPRSDEQFF. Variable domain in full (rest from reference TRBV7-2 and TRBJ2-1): GAGVSQSPSNKVTEKGKDVELRCDPISGHTALYWYRQSLGQGLEFLIYFQGNSAPDKSGLPSDRFSAERTGGSVSTLTIQRTQQEDSAVYLCASSPRSDEQFFGPGTRLTVL.

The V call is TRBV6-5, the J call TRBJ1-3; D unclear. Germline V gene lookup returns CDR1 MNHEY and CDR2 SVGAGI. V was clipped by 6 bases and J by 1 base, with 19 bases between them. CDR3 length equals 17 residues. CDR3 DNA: TGTGCCAGCAGCCGGACTCTACCCCTGACGTCTGGAAACACCATATATTTT. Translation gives CASSRTLPLTSGNTIYF.

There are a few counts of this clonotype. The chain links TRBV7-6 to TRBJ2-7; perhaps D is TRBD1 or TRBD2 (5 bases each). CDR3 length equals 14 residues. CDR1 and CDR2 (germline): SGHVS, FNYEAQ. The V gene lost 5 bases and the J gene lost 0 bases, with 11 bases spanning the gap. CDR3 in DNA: TGTGCCAGCAGCCCGGGACCGAGCTCCTACGAGCAGTACGTC. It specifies CASSPGPSSYEQYV.

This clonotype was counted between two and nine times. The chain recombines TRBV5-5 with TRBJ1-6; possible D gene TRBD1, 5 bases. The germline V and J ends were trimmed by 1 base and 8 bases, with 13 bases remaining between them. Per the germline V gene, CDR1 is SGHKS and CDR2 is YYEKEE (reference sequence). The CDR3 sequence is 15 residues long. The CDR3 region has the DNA TGTGCCAGCAGCTTGCGTACAGGAATGGATTCACCCCTCCACTTT. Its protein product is CASSLRTGMDSPLHF. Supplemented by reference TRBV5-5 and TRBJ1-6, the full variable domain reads DAGVTQSPTHLIKTRGQQVTLRCSPISGHKSVSWYQQVLGQGPQFIFQYYEKEERGRGNFPDRFSARQFPNYSSELNVNALLLGDSALYLCASSLRTGMDSPLHFGNGTRLTVT.

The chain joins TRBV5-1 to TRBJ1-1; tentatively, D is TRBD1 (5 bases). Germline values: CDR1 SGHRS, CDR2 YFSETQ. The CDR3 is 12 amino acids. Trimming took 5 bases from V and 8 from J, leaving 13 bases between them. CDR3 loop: CASRASGDEAFF. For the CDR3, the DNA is TGCGCCAGCAGAGCGAGCGGGGACGAAGCTTTCTTT.

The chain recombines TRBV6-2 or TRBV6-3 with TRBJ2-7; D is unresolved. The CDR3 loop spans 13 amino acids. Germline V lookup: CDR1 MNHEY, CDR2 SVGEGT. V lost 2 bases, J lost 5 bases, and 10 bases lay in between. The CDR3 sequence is CASSYLRIDEQYV. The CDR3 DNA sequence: TGTGCCAGCAGTTACCTCAGAATCGACGAGCAGTACGTC.

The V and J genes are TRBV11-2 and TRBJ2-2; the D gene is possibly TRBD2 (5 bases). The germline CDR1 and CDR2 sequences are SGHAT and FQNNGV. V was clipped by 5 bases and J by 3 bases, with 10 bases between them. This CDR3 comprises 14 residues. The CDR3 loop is CASSTGGHTGELFF. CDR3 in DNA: TGTGCCAGCAGCACCGGCGGGCACACCGGGGAGCTGTTTTTT.